The present entry profiles one T cell receptor (beta chain) with its context. Antigen unknown. This sample was taken from a study of cytomegalovirus exposure and HLA in healthy donors. The CDR3 covers 15 residues. Germline V CDR1 and CDR2: SGHTA, FQGNSA. Trimming cost V 5 bases and J 2 bases, with 13 bases left between them. Overall study results and limits: The CMV antigen specificity of three CMV-associated chains was confirmed through in vitro analysis. Later analysis suggested most CMV-associated TCR beta chains were HLA-restricted.

PCR involved 60 Vbeta and 13 Jbeta primers. Profiled with immunoSEQ multiplex PCR; TCRdb holds only in-frame clones, not every one. The sample contains more than 85,000 clones, just over 75% of which appear only once. The receptor's source is a man aged 35 to 55 in good health and CMV-seropositive. The rearrangement uses TRBV7-2 and TRBJ1-5, with a tentative D call TRBD1 (6 bases). Material for sequencing was PBMCs. CDR3 region: CASSPQGGGNQPQHF. DNA of the CDR3: TGTGCCAGCAGCCCACAGGGTGGGGGCAATCAGCCCCAGCATTTT. Complete variable domain (other parts from reference TRBV7-2 and TRBJ1-5): GAGVSQSPSNKVTEKGKDVELRCDPISGHTALYWYRQSLGQGLEFLIYFQGNSAPDKSGLPSDRFSAERTGGSVSTLTIQRTQQEDSAVYLCASSPQGGGNQPQHFGDGTRLSIL.